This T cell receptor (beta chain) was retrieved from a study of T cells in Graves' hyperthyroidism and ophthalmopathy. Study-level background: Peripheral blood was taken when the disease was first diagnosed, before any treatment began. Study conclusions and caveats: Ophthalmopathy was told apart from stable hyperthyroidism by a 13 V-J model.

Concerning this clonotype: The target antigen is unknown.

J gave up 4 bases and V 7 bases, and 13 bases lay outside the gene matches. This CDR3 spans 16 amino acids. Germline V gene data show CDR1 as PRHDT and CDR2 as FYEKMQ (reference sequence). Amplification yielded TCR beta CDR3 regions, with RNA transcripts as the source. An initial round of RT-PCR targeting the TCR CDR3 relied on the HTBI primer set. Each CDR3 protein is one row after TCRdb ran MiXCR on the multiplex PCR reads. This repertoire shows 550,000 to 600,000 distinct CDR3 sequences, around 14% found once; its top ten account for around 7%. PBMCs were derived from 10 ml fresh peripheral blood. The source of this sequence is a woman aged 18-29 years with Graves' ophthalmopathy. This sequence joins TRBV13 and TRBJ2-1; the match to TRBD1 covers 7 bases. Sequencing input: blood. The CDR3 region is CASTKAGTDIYNEQFF. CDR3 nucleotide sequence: TGTGCCAGCACCAAAGCCGGGACAGACATATACAATGAGCAGTTCTTC. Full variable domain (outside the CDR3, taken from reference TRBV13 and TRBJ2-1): AAGVIQSPRHLIKEKRETATLKCYPIPRHDTVYWYQQGPGQDPQFLISFYEKMQSDKGSIPDRFSAQQFSDYHSELNMSSLELGDSALYFCASTKAGTDIYNEQFFGPGTRLTVL.